The TCR beta chain under discussion was sequenced for a study of T cells in Graves' hyperthyroidism and ophthalmopathy (dated by TCRdb to about 2019). Regarding the research as a whole: Peripheral blood samples were taken at initial diagnosis, before any treatment was given. Following sampling, methimazole starting at 30 mg daily was given to hyperthyroidism patients, and high-dose intravenous methylprednisolone was given to ophthalmopathy patients. TCR Vbeta CDR3 sequencing of approximately 140 peripheral blood samples (roughly 41 ophthalmopathy, about 74 hyperthyroidism and some 17 progressor patients) is reported in the paper. Prospective prediction of ophthalmopathy was tested in an independent validation cohort of 18 to 20 hyperthyroidism patients and roughly 16 patients who later progressed to ophthalmopathy. The approximately 97 discovery patients were randomly divided into training and test sets at a 7:3 ratio. A discovery cohort of approximately 97 patients, 43 with Graves' ophthalmopathy and approximately 60 with stable Graves' hyperthyroidism, was used to find distinguishing TCR V-J signatures. In addition, the study compared T-cell repertoires in thyroid tissue and in blood from roughly 6 Graves' hyperthyroidism patients. General findings and caveats noted by the study authors: Ophthalmopathy was separated from stable hyperthyroidism by a 13 V-J signature model, with over 85% sensitivity and 81% to 82% specificity obtained in cross-validation and 80%/75% obtained in testing. In validation, progression to ophthalmopathy was predicted by the model with 65% to 71% sensitivity and around 75% specificity, a median of roughly 6 months before onset. Blood samples also contained most of the expanded thyroid clonotypes (frequency above 0.001), which suggests that blood repertoires may reflect thyroid immune responses. Sample size was not statistically predetermined, and blinding of investigators to group allocation was not performed.

Ophthalmopathy patients had moderately to severely active disease, Clinical Activity Score of at least 3, NOSPECS grade of at least 4, and duration under 3 months. Any patient with an uncontrolled infection, another autoimmune disease, pregnancy or lactation was excluded. Diagnoses were established on the basis of clinical symptoms, serum thyroxine and TRAb, thyroid ultrasound, and orbital computed tomography. Ficoll-Paque density gradient centrifugation was used to isolate PBMCs from about 10 ml of fresh peripheral blood. Total RNA was extracted with Trizol reagent, and quality was checked on an Agilent 2100 Bioanalyzer. As to this clonotype: Its antigen is still unknown. No base qualities exist here, and no much larger clone lies one base off it.

CDR1 is given as LNHDA and CDR2 as SQIVND, both from the germline V gene (reference sequence). The CDR3 goes from the cysteine to the phenylalanine over 15 residues. Here the CDR3 DNA is all that survives: 45 bases in frame from base 1. V loses 3 bases of germline sequence and J loses 5 bases, and the interval between the two ends is 17 bases. The TCR beta CDR3 regions were amplified from RNA transcripts. A first-round RT-PCR of the TCR CDR3 used the HTBI primer set with the Qiagen OneStep RT-PCR kit. The libraries were constructed in a second round of multiplex PCR and then size-selected and purified. Paired-end sequencing of the libraries was performed with 100 bp reads on an Illumina HiSeq2000. Per the original workflow: SOAPnuke was used to process the raw data, throwing out any read that contained adapters or uncalled bases, had a mean Phred below 15, or lacked an exact constant-primer or identifier match. High-quality paired reads were merged with COPE v1.2.5, and unique nucleotide sequences were defined as clonotypes. MiTCR v1.1 was used to align the clonotypes against IMGT TRBV, TRBD and TRBJ reference segments. Analysis was restricted to V-J combinations with a frequency above 0.0001, which covered about 99% of repertoires. The TCS score was defined as F50 (clonal expansion) divided by E x V (chaos), with BLOSUM62-based TCRdist calculated between CDR3 peptides within each V-J. Welch's t-statistics and random forest reduced around 510 V-J features to 13, which were used in a naive Bayes classifier (R e1071). TCRdb handled the public reads itself, with Q25 trimming in fastp and clone calling in MiXCR, and kept productive beta chains. Every distinct CDR3 protein forms one entry, paired with its most common genes and DNA. The V and J calls were determined by TCRdb, not by the authors. Present in this sample are hundreds of thousands of distinct CDR3 sequences, just under 20% of which were seen just once. 47% of the sample is held by the ten biggest clonotypes.

The material sequenced was blood. The receptor chain draws on TRBV19 and TRBJ2-7; a confident D gene designation cannot be given. This clonotype was obtained from a man in his forties with Graves' ophthalmopathy. The DNA sequence reads TGTGCCAGTAGTATTCTAGGTAGCCAGGTCGACGAGCAGTACTTC. Its protein is CASSILGSQVDEQYF.